The 21 T cell receptor beta chains presented below share a single source sample, sequenced in a study of CD8 T cells in Susac syndrome. Random hexamers primed reverse transcription of about 0.5 to 1 ug RNA. TCRdb fed the immunoSEQ multiplex PCR reads into MiXCR, producing one record per CDR3 protein. Here the sample spans some 200,000 distinct CDR3 sequences, 85% to 95% being singletons. Specimen: CD8+ T cells from PBMCs. The receptors here all came from a human donor with Susac syndrome.

V gene TRBV6-5 combines with J gene TRBJ2-7; 10 bases match TRBD2. This CDR3 has 15 amino acids. Germline values: CDR1 MNHEY, CDR2 SVGAGI. Germline trimming cut 5 bases from V and 1 base from J; bases unmatched to any gene: 5. CDR3 loop: CASSQKLAGSYEQYF. CDR3 DNA sequence: TGTGCCAGCAGTCAAAAACTAGCGGGGTCCTACGAGCAGTACTTC.

The chain uses TRBV6-1 and TRBJ2-7; TRBD2 agrees at 12 bases. The germline V gene encodes CDR1 MNHNS and CDR2 SASEGT. This CDR3 is built from 17 residues. V lost 5 bases to trimming and J lost 4 bases; unmatched junction nucleotides: 12. The CDR3 bases are TGTGCCAGCAGTCCCACTTGGACTAGCGGGATGCTGTACGAGCAGTACTTC. Protein: CASSPTWTSGMLYEQYF.

This chain uses TRBV30 with TRBJ2-7; the D gene could be TRBD1 or TRBD2 (5 bases each). Germline V CDR1 and CDR2: GTSNPN, SVGIG (reference sequence). V was shortened by 4 bases and J by 6 bases, with 22 bases between the two germline ends. CDR3 length: 15 amino acids. This chain's CDR3 is CAWNQIPGTAGEQYF. The CDR3 DNA reads TGTGCCTGGAACCAGATCCCTGGGACGGCGGGCGAGCAGTACTTC.

The chain carries TRBV11-2 and TRBJ2-7; tentative D call: TRBD1 (6 bases). Germline V lookup: CDR1 SGHAT, CDR2 FQNNGV. CDR3 length: 14 residues. V lost 1 base to trimming and J lost 3 bases, with 10 bases between them. The DNA of the CDR3 is TGTGCCAGCAGCTTAGGAGCGGACAGCTACGAGCAGTACTTC. Amino acid sequence: CASSLGADSYEQYF.

A note on this clonotype: One end of the junction is discordant with germline, which a read error may explain. The V call is TRBV10-2, the J call TRBJ2-5; D call uncertain. The CDR3 is 12 residues long. From germline, CDR1 is WSHSY and CDR2 SAAADI. The CDR3 sequence is CASMDPKESQYF. The CDR3 region has the DNA TGCGCCAGCATGGACCCGAAAGAGTCCCAGTACTTC.

J is TRBJ2-1 and V is TRBV20-1, with 8 bases matching TRBD1. CDR3 size: 15 residues. Germline lookup yields CDR1 DFQATT and CDR2 SNEGSKA (reference sequence). With 3 bases clipped from V and 3 bases from J, the junction kept 7 bases outside the gene matches. The DNA for the CDR3 is TGCAGTGCTAGTAAACAGGGGGTGAACTACAATGAGCAGTTCTTC. It is translated as CSASKQGVNYNEQFF.

This sequence joins TRBV11-1 and TRBJ2-7; D call uncertain. V lost 6 bases and J lost 0, with 18 bases in between. Germline values: CDR1 SGHAT, CDR2 FQDESV (reference sequence). The CDR3 spans 16 residues. The CDR3 protein is CASSYGREHLSYEQYF. CDR3 nucleotide sequence: TGTGCCAGCAGTTATGGGCGTGAACATCTCTCCTACGAGCAGTACTTC.

The CDR3 loop is CASSPDGGIYYEQYF. DNA for the CDR3: TGTGCCAGCAGTCCCGACGGGGGGATCTATTACGAGCAGTACTTC. The chain employs TRBV12-3 or TRBV12-4 and TRBJ2-7; 7 positions match TRBD2. With V trimmed by 5 bases and J by 4 bases, 11 bases remained unmatched. The CDR3 totals 15 residues.

The chain couples TRBV18 to TRBJ1-3; the D is unclear. Trimming pared 2 bases from V and 0 bases from J, leaving 14 bases between. Germline values: CDR1 KGHSH, CDR2 LQKENI. The CDR3 sequence is 17 residues long. CDR3 sequence: CASSPYYGVDSGNTIYF. The DNA for the CDR3 is TGTGCCAGCTCACCATATTATGGGGTCGACTCTGGAAACACCATATATTTT.

The CDR3 region has the DNA TGTGCCAGCAGATGGGGGGGAGAGGGGAACACTGAAGCTTTCTTT. Protein sequence: CASRWGGEGNTEAFF. The chain combines TRBV2 with TRBJ1-1, with a possible D match to TRBD1 (5 bases). Trimming pared 6 bases from V and 1 base from J, leaving 15 bases between. CDR1 is SNHLY, CDR2 FYNNEI, per germline. CDR3 length: 15 amino acids.

This sequence joins TRBV30 and TRBJ2-2; D is ambiguous. The germline CDR1 and CDR2 sequences are GTSNPN and SVGIG (reference sequence). This CDR3 region has 12 residues. The V and J ends lost 3 bases and 1 base respectively, with 3 bases between them. DNA of the CDR3: TGTGCCTGGAGCGGGAACACCGGGGAGCTGTTTTTT. This sequence encodes CAWSGNTGELFF.

This chain connects TRBV6-5 to TRBJ1-5, with D hard to call. The CDR3 contains 13 residues. Trimming shortened V by 8 bases and J by 0 bases, and 8 bases separated the two germline ends. Germline values: CDR1 MNHEY, CDR2 SVGAGI. CDR3: CASGPISNQPQHF. The CDR3 region has the DNA TGTGCCAGCGGACCGATTAGCAATCAGCCCCAGCATTTT.

The V and J genes are TRBV15 and TRBJ1-2; D gene unclear. With 4 bases removed from V and 13 bases from J, the gap between germline ends came to 16 bases. CDR3 length equals 12 residues. Germline V gives CDR1 LNHNV, CDR2 YYDKDF (reference sequence). The CDR3, as DNA: TGTGCCACCAGCACCCTAGGTCGGGTCTCCACCTTC. This gives the protein CATSTLGRVSTF.

The chain uses TRBV9 and TRBJ2-5; 10 positions match TRBD1. Germline assignment: CDR1 SGDLS and CDR2 YYNGEE. V lost 5 bases and J lost 0; bases outside the gene matches: 7. The length of the CDR3 is 16 residues. The CDR3 bases are TGTGCCAGCAGTGACCCCGGGACAGGGGACCAAGAGACCCAGTACTTC. This sequence encodes CASSDPGTGDQETQYF.

The chain couples TRBV7-6 to TRBJ2-5; 11 positions match TRBD2. Germline CDR1 is SGHVS and CDR2 is FNYEAQ. V was pared by 5 bases and J by 4 bases, with 9 bases of the junction left unmatched. This CDR3 is 16 amino acids long. The CDR3 region is CASSPTGLAASETQYF. CDR3 DNA: TGTGCCAGCAGCCCGACGGGACTAGCGGCATCAGAGACCCAGTACTTC.

V usage is TRBV9 and J usage is TRBJ1-5; D remains ambiguous. V was clipped by 0 bases and J by 1 base, with 8 bases between them. The CDR3 runs 15 residues. Germline V gene data show CDR1 as SGDLS and CDR2 as YYNGEE. CDR3 in DNA: TGTGCCAGCAGCGTAGATATTGAGAGCAATCAGCCCCAGCATTTT. The encoded protein is CASSVDIESNQPQHF.

V is TRBV7-9 and J is TRBJ1-6, with D perhaps TRBD1 (5 bases). The CDR3 is made up of 15 amino acids. V gave up 5 bases and J gave up 4 bases, with 12 bases separating them. Germline V gene sequence: CDR1 SEHNR, CDR2 FQNEAQ (reference sequence). The CDR3 region is CASSVDGTYNSPLHF. As DNA, the CDR3 is TGTGCCAGCAGCGTCGACGGGACTTATAATTCACCCCTCCACTTT. Variable domain in full (rest from reference TRBV7-9 and TRBJ1-6): DTGVSQNPRHKITKRGQNVTFRCDPISEHNRLYWYRQTLGQGPEFLTYFQNEAQLEKSRLLSDRFSAERPKGSFSTLEIQRTEQGDSAMYLCASSVDGTYNSPLHFGNGTRLTVT.

For the CDR3, the DNA is TGTGCCTGGAGTAACAGAGAGACTATCTCTGGAAACACCATATATTTT. Its translation: CAWSNRETISGNTIYF. This rearrangement joins TRBV30 to TRBJ1-3, with D unresolved. Trimming cost V 2 bases and J 0 bases, with 14 bases left between them. Germline V lookup: CDR1 GTSNPN, CDR2 SVGIG (reference sequence). The CDR3 length is 16 residues.

This chain links TRBV5-1 with TRBJ2-3; 9 bases fit TRBD2. The CDR3 is 16 amino acids. CDR1 and CDR2 from the germline V gene are SGHRS and YFSETQ. Germline trimming cut 0 bases from V and 2 bases from J; bases unmatched to any gene: 4. The CDR3 coding sequence is TGCGCCAGCAGCTTGGCGCTAGCGGGATTCACAGATACGCAGTATTTT. Encoded protein: CASSLALAGFTDTQYF.

V and J are TRBV6-4 and TRBJ2-3, with 10 bases aligning to TRBD1. V shed 6 bases and J 4 bases; nucleotides not matched to a gene: 4. The V gene's germline CDR1 is MRHNA and CDR2 SNTAGT. The CDR3 is made up of 14 amino acids. The CDR3 loop reads CASSFGTGADTQYF. For the CDR3, the DNA is TGTGCCAGCAGCTTTGGGACAGGGGCAGATACGCAGTATTTT.

This sequence joins TRBV7-3 and TRBJ2-7; no firm D call. Germline CDR1 and CDR2: SGHTA and FQGTGA. This CDR3 region has 14 residues. Trimming stripped 7 bases from V and 3 bases from J, with 16 bases between. CDR3 residues: CASTHKQICYEQYF. The CDR3 DNA reads as TGTGCCAGCACCCATAAGCAGATCTGCTACGAGCAGTACTTC.